This T cell receptor (beta chain) was recorded in a study of T-cell reconstitution after alpha-beta-depleted transplantation in children. The study, taken as a whole, reports: T cells produced anew were the main source of T-cell counts and diversity one year after transplant.

The CDR3 is made up of 14 amino acids. Trimming pared 7 bases from V and 4 bases from J, leaving 11 bases between. Germline CDR1 and CDR2: MNHNS and SASEGT. TCRbeta library construction was performed incorporating unique molecular identifiers. TCRdb itself ran the PCR reads through MiXCR, one entry per CDR3 protein. The table has fewer than 450,000 distinct CDR3 sequences, 15% to 20% seen once; the top ten hold about 41%. This clonotype came up many times. The antigen is not known. J is TRBJ2-6 and V is TRBV6-1; the D gene is possibly TRBD2 (5 bases). This specimen was PBMCs, mostly from graft donor cells, taken 360 days after TCRalphabeta/CD19-depleted stem cell transplant. The receptor was derived from a male patient aged 2-15 years who had a stem cell transplant for acute lymphoblastic leukemia, so the T cells may come from the graft donor. The CDR3 region is CASTGGSGANVLTF. CDR3 DNA sequence: TGTGCCAGCACTGGAGGCTCGGGGGCCAACGTCCTGACTTTC.